Below, 13 T cell receptor beta chains from the same sample are listed, as sequenced in a study of identical twins. MiXCR, applied by TCRdb to the 5' RACE reads, yields one record per CDR3 protein. Of about 340,000 distinct CDR3 sequences listed, 9% to 10% were seen once; the top ten hold 8% to 9.5%. Input material: naive T cells sorted from blood. These receptor sequences come from a woman aged 50 to 60 in good health.

The sample holds a few counts of this clonotype. The V gene is TRBV14, the J gene TRBJ2-5; the D gene is possibly TRBD1 (6 bases). The V gene's germline CDR1 is SGHDN and CDR2 FVKESK. Trimming took 3 bases from V and 0 from J, leaving 20 bases between them. The CDR3 is 18 residues long. CDR3 region: CASSQFRLQGEYQETQYF. The CDR3 nucleotides are TGTGCCAGCAGCCAGTTTCGGTTACAGGGAGAGTACCAAGAGACCCAGTACTTC.

This clonotype has only a few counts. The chain carries TRBV12-3 or TRBV12-4 and TRBJ2-7; 9 positions agree with TRBD2. This CDR3 comprises 16 residues. After removal of 3 bases from V and 0 bases from J, the junction contained 6 bases not matched to a gene. CDR3 residues: CASSFEAGGSSYEQYF. CDR3 in DNA: TGTGCCAGCAGTTTCGAGGCGGGAGGGAGCTCCTACGAGCAGTACTTC.

This clonotype was counted many times. The chain employs TRBV5-1 and TRBJ2-3, with TRBD1 identical over 12 bases. The germline CDR1 and CDR2 sequences are SGHRS and YFSETQ. The CDR3 is 18 residues long. V shed 5 bases, J shed 2 bases, and the junction held 12 bases outside the gene matches. This chain's CDR3 is CASSSPPGQGAITDTQYF. Here the CDR3 DNA reads TGCGCCAGCAGTTCGCCCCCGGGACAGGGGGCTATCACAGATACGCAGTATTTT.

Only one count was recorded for this clonotype. The chain couples TRBV3-1 to TRBJ2-2, with D tentatively TRBD1 (5 bases). Germline values: CDR1 LGHDT, CDR2 YNNKEL (reference sequence). The CDR3 contains 16 residues. With 0 bases removed from V and 4 bases from J, the gap between germline ends came to 12 bases. Here the CDR3 reads CASSQDSRALTGELFF. The CDR3 DNA follows: TGTGCCAGCAGCCAAGATTCCAGGGCCCTCACCGGGGAGCTGTTTTTT.

This clonotype was observed many times. The CDR3 reads CAISDLAGNEQFF. The CDR3 DNA reads TGTGCCATCAGTGATCTAGCGGGGAATGAGCAGTTCTTC. J is TRBJ2-1 and V is TRBV10-3; the match to TRBD2 covers 9 bases. This CDR3 comprises 13 residues. V lost 3 bases, J lost 7 bases, and 1 base stayed unmatched. Germline values: CDR1 ENHRY, CDR2 SYGVKD.

Ten or more counts support this clonotype. This chain connects TRBV10-2 to TRBJ1-5, with D tentatively TRBD1 (6 bases). Germline loops: CDR1 WSHSY, CDR2 SAAADI. The CDR3 has 13 residues. Trimming cost V 8 bases and J 6 bases, with 14 bases left between them. In DNA form, the CDR3 reads TGCGCCAGCGGGGGCTTCGGGGCTCAGCCCCAGCATTTT. Amino acids: CASGGFGAQPQHF.

J is TRBJ2-3 and V is TRBV27; 9 nucleotides agree with TRBD2. The V and J ends lost 2 bases and 0 bases, in that order; junction bases with no gene match: 18. This CDR3 region has 21 residues. Germline V gene sequence: CDR1 MNHEY, CDR2 SMNVEV (reference sequence). The DNA of the CDR3 is TGTGCCAGCAGTTTAAAGGAGCCACTAGCGGGTAGAACATTAAGCACAGATACGCAGTATTTT. Translating gives CASSLKEPLAGRTLSTDTQYF.

This chain uses TRBV11-1 with TRBJ2-2, with no clear D. CDR1 is SGHAT, CDR2 FQDESV, per germline (reference sequence). This CDR3 has 13 amino acids. The V gene lost 0 bases and the J gene lost 6 bases, with 5 bases spanning the gap. The CDR3 coding sequence is TGTGCCAGCAGCTTAGCCCTGCCCGGGGAGCTGTTTTTT. It codes for CASSLALPGELFF.

This clonotype was seen more than once but under ten times. This sequence joins TRBV29-1 and TRBJ2-1, with D hard to call. Germline V lookup: CDR1 SQVTM, CDR2 ANQGSEA. The CDR3 consists of 15 residues. Trimming removed 4 bases from V and 0 bases from J, with 13 bases in between. The DNA for the CDR3 is TGCAGCGTTGGGGTCTCTCGGAACTCCTACAATGAGCAGTTCTTC. Residues: CSVGVSRNSYNEQFF.

The DNA of the CDR3 is TGCAGTGCTAGGGGGACAGGGTTCTCGAACGAGCAGTACTTC. Amino acids: CSARGTGFSNEQYF. The V gene is TRBV20-1, the J gene TRBJ2-7; the match to TRBD1 covers 9 bases. There are 14 residues in the CDR3. The germline gives CDR1 DFQATT, CDR2 SNEGSKA (reference sequence). Trimming took 3 bases from V and 5 from J; bases not matched to a gene: 8.

There are a few counts of this clonotype. The chain uses TRBV4-1 and TRBJ2-1, with unresolved D. The CDR3 consists of 11 residues. Germline V gene lookup returns CDR1 MGHRA and CDR2 YSYEKL. The V gene lost 5 bases and the J gene lost 9 bases, with 8 bases spanning the gap. The chain's CDR3 is CASSFGVEQFF. The CDR3, as DNA: TGCGCCAGCAGCTTTGGAGTTGAGCAGTTCTTC.

This chain joins TRBV20-1 and TRBJ2-5, with TRBD2 matching over 7 bases. Germline V gene lookup returns CDR1 DFQATT and CDR2 SNEGSKA (reference sequence). This CDR3 contains 15 residues. With 5 bases clipped from V and 5 bases from J, the junction kept 14 bases outside the gene matches. The CDR3 DNA reads TGCAGTGCTCCCCCCGCGGGAGTTGTTTGGGAGACCCAGTACTTC. This codes for CSAPPAGVVWETQYF.

The V call is TRBV27, the J call TRBJ2-1, with 9 bases matching TRBD2. CDR1 and CDR2 (germline): MNHEY, SMNVEV (reference sequence). The trim removed 10 bases at V and 8 bases at J, leaving 24 bases unmatched. This CDR3 comprises 18 residues. CDR3 residues: CATWSAGGPYYRADEQFF. Written as DNA, the CDR3 is TGTGCCACCTGGTCGGCGGGAGGGCCTTATTATCGGGCCGATGAGCAGTTCTTC.